Below, 13 T cell receptor beta chains from the same sample are listed, as sequenced in a study of blood T cell repertoires in COVID-19 (TCRdb year 2020). The library was obtained by the immunoSEQ multiplex PCR assay. Entries here come from immuneACCESS through TCRdb and include only in-frame sequences with V and J called. Some clones fail to appear in such tables; in the studies checked, an unresolved V gene covers under half of the shortfall, and the cause of the remainder is unknown. The sample table records about 180,000 clones; around 86% of these occur just once. The ten largest clones add up to 7.5% to 10% of the sample. The specimen sequenced was peripheral blood. These TCRs come from a man between 45 and 60 years old with active or convalescent COVID-19.

J is TRBJ1-1 and V is TRBV13, with D possibly TRBD1 on 6 matching bases. Trimming stripped 3 bases from V and 10 bases from J, with 18 bases between. This CDR3 is built from 14 residues. In germline, CDR1 is PRHDT, CDR2 FYEKMQ (reference sequence). In nucleotides, the CDR3 is TGTGCCAGCAGCTTTATAGGCAACAGGGCCGGAGCTTTCTTT. Protein: CASSFIGNRAGAFF. The whole variable domain, remainder taken from reference TRBV13 and TRBJ1-1, is AAGVIQSPRHLIKEKRETATLKCYPIPRHDTVYWYQQGPGQDPQFLISFYEKMQSDKGSIPDRFSAQQFSDYHSELNMSSLELGDSALYFCASSFIGNRAGAFFGQGTRLTVV.

The chain carries TRBV24-1 and TRBJ1-3; 9 positions match TRBD1. The CDR3 sequence is 14 residues long. Germline CDR1 is KGHDR and CDR2 is SFDVKD. The V segment lost 4 bases and the J segment 7 bases; nucleotides outside the gene matches: 4. As DNA, the CDR3 is TGTGCCACCAGTGAAACCGGGACAGGGAACACCATATATTTT. This sequence encodes CATSETGTGNTIYF.

V usage is TRBV9 and J usage is TRBJ1-4; D unclear. Trimming pared 2 bases from V and 8 bases from J, leaving 16 bases between. CDR1 is SGDLS and CDR2 is YYNGEE in the germline V gene. CDR3 length equals 15 residues. This chain's CDR3 is CASSVTGIGREKLFF. The CDR3 DNA is TGTGCCAGCAGCGTCACCGGGATAGGGAGGGAAAAACTGTTTTTT.

The V gene is TRBV19, the J gene TRBJ1-2; TRBD1 agrees at 10 bases. Germline loops: CDR1 LNHDA, CDR2 SQIVND (reference sequence). CDR3 size: 14 residues. Trimming at V came to 5 bases and at J to 6 bases, leaving 6 bases not matched to a gene. The CDR3 spells CASSPGTGVNGYTF. For the CDR3, the DNA is TGTGCCAGTAGTCCCGGGACAGGGGTTAATGGCTACACCTTC.

This clone has just one count. The V call is TRBV9, the J call TRBJ2-7; a weak D match, TRBD2 (6 bases). The CDR3 is 16 residues long. Germline V gene sequence: CDR1 SGDLS, CDR2 YYNGEE. V was pared by 0 bases and J by 6 bases, with 19 bases between. CDR3 bases: TGTGCCAGCAGCGTAGCTGGGTCGGGACTCCCGGGCGAGCAGTACTTC. Translated, it gives CASSVAGSGLPGEQYF.

This chain uses TRBV11-2 with TRBJ1-3; TRBD1 aligns across 7 bases. J gave up 2 bases and V 7 bases, and 8 bases lay outside the gene matches. Germline V gives CDR1 SGHAT, CDR2 FQNNGV. CDR3 length: 15 amino acids. CDR3 DNA: TGTGCCAGCACCGTACAGGGGTTCGCTGGAAACACCATATATTTT. Translation gives CASTVQGFAGNTIYF.

The chain carries TRBV6-6 and TRBJ2-3; TRBD2 agrees at 11 bases. Looked up from germline, CDR1 is MNHNY and CDR2 is SVGAGI (reference sequence). The trim removed 5 bases at V and 0 bases at J, leaving 7 bases unmatched. The CDR3 is 17 residues long. CDR3 loop: CASSPRLAGYSTDTQYF. The CDR3, as DNA: TGTGCCAGCAGTCCGCGACTAGCGGGGTATAGCACAGATACGCAGTATTTT.

The chain couples TRBV5-1 to TRBJ2-6; TRBD1 might be the D (6 bases). The CDR3 extends over 14 amino acids. The germline V gene encodes CDR1 SGHRS and CDR2 YFSETQ. V was clipped by 4 bases and J by 12 bases, with 17 bases between them. CDR3 loop: CASSIRTEALVLTF. For the CDR3, the DNA is TGCGCCAGCAGCATACGGACAGAGGCCCTCGTCCTGACTTTC.

The genes are TRBV7-3 and TRBJ2-3; 8 bases map to TRBD2. Germline V lookup: CDR1 SGHTA, CDR2 FQGTGA. This CDR3 spans 15 amino acids. The V and J ends lost 5 bases and 3 bases, in that order; junction bases with no gene match: 7. The DNA for the CDR3 is TGTGCCAGCAGCGCCTCTCCGGGGGGGACAGATACGCAGTATTTT. Translating gives CASSASPGGTDTQYF.

This chain's CDR3 is CASSLGAGSTDTQYF. CDR3 in DNA: TGTGCCAGCAGCTTGGGGGCGGGAAGCACAGATACGCAGTATTTT. V gene TRBV5-4 combines with J gene TRBJ2-3; maybe TRBD2 (6 bases). The V gene lost 0 bases and the J gene lost 0 bases, with 8 bases spanning the gap. The germline CDR1 and CDR2 sequences are SGHNT and YYREEE (reference sequence). The CDR3 spans 15 residues.

The chain joins TRBV3-1 (or the pseudogene TRBV3-2) to TRBJ2-2; TRBD2 matches 12 bases. Germline CDR1 is LGHDT and CDR2 is YNNKEL (reference sequence). V shed 5 bases, J shed 4 bases, and the junction held 2 bases outside the gene matches. This CDR3 spans 15 amino acids. DNA for the CDR3: TGTGCCAGCAGCTCTAGCGGGGGGGGCACCGGGGAGCTGTTTTTT. It encodes CASSSSGGGTGELFF.

CDR3 region: CASSYSIGEDGYTF. DNA for the CDR3: TGTGCCAGCAGTTACTCGATAGGGGAAGATGGCTACACCTTC. The V call is TRBV6-2 or TRBV6-3, the J call TRBJ1-2; possibly TRBD1 for D (5 bases). CDR3 length: 14 amino acids. Germline V gene lookup returns CDR1 MNHEY and CDR2 SVGEGT. V lost 0 bases and J lost 6, with 11 bases in between.

The V gene is TRBV4-1, the J gene TRBJ2-3; D gene ambiguous. CDR3 length equals 16 residues. Germline V gene data show CDR1 as MGHRA and CDR2 as YSYEKL. Trimming pared 1 base from V and 2 bases from J, leaving 13 bases between. CDR3 sequence reads: CASSQVLGMNTDTQYF. CDR3 sequence (DNA): TGCGCCAGCAGCCAAGTTCTGGGCATGAACACAGATACGCAGTATTTT.